This T cell receptor (beta chain) was retrieved from a study of HIV-infected patients and healthy controls. CDR1 and CDR2 from the germline V gene are SGHTA and FQGNSA. This CDR3 spans 22 amino acids. V was clipped by 6 bases and J by 9 bases; unmatched bases: 35. TCRdb passed the 5' RACE reads through MiXCR, listing each CDR3 protein once. The table lists about 67,000 distinct CDR3 sequences, about a sixth of them singletons. The chain combines TRBV7-2 with TRBJ2-1; 7 bases map to TRBD1. Source material: CD4+ T cells from blood. The receptor was isolated from a human donor in good health. CDR3 amino acids: CASSFNPYRGLWSGRKYGEQFF. The CDR3 nucleotides read TGTGCCAGCAGTTTTAATCCTTACAGGGGATTATGGTCCGGTCGAAAGTATGGTGAGCAGTTCTTC.